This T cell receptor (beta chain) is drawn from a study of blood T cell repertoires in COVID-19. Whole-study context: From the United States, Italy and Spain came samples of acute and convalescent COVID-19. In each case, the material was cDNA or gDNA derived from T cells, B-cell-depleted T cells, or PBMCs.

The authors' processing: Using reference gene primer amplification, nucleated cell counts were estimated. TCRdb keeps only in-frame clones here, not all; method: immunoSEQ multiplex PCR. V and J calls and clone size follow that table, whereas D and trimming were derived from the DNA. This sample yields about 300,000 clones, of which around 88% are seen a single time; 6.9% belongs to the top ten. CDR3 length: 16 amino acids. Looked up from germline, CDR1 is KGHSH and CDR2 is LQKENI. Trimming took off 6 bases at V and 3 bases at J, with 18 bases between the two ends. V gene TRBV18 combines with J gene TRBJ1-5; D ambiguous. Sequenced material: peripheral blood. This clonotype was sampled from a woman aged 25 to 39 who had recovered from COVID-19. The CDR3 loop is CASSQIAGRNNQPQHF. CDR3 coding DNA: TGTGCCAGCTCCCAGATCGCGGGGAGAAACAATCAGCCCCAGCATTTT.